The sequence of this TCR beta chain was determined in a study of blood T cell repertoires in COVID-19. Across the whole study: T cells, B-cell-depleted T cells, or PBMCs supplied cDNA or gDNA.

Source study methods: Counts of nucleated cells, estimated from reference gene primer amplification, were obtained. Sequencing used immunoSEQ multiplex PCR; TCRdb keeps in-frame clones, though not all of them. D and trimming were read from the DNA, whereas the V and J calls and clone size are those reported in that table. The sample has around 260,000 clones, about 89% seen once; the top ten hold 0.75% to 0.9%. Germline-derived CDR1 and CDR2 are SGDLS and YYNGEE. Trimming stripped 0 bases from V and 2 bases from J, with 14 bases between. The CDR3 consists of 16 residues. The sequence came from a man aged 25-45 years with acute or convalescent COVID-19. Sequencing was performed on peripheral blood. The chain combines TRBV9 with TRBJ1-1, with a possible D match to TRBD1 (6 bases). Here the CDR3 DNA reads TGTGCCAGCAGCGTAGACGCCAGGGGCCCAAACACTGAAGCTTTCTTT. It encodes CASSVDARGPNTEAFF.